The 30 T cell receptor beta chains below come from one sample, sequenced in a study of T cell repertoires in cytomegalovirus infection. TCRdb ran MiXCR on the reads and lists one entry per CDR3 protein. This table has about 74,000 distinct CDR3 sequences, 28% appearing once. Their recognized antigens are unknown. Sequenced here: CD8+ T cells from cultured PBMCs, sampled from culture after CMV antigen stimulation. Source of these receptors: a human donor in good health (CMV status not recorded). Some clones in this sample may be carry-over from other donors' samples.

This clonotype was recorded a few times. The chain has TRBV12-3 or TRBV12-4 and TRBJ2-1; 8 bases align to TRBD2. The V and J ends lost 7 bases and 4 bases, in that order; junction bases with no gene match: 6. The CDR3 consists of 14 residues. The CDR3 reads CASTASGPYNEQFF. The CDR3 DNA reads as TGTGCCAGCACCGCTAGCGGGCCTTACAATGAGCAGTTCTTC.

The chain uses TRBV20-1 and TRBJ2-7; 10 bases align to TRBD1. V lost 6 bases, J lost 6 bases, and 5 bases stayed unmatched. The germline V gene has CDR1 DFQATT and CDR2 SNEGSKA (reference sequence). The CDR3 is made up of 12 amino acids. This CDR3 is CSARDRGGEQYF. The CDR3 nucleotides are TGCAGTGCCAGGGACAGGGGTGGCGAGCAGTACTTC.

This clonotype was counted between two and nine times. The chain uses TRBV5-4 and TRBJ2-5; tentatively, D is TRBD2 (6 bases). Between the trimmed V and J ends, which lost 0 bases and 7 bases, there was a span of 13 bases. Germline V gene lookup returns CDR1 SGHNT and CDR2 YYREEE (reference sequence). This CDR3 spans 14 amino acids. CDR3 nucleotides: TGTGCCAGCAGCTTGGAGGAGGGGTACGGGACCCAGTACTTC. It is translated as CASSLEEGYGTQYF.

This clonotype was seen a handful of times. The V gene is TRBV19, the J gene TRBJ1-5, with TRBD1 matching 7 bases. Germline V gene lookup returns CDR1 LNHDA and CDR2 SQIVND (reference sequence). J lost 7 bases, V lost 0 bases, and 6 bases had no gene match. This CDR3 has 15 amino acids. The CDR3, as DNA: TGTGCCAGTAGTATAGATAGACAGGGATTACAGCCCCAGCATTTT. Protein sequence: CASSIDRQGLQPQHF.

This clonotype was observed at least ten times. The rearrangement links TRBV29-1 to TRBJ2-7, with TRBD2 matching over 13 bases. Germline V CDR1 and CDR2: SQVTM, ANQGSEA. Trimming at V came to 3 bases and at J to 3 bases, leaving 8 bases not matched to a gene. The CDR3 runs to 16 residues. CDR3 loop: CSVDGTSGTPSYEQYF. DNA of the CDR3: TGCAGCGTTGACGGGACTAGCGGGACCCCAAGCTACGAGCAGTACTTC.

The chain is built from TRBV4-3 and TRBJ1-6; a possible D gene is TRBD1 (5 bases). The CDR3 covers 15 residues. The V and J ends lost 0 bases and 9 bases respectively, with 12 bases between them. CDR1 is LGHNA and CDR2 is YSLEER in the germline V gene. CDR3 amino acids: CASSQDRGAFSPLHF. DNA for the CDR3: TGCGCCAGCAGCCAAGATCGCGGGGCGTTTTCACCCCTCCACTTT.

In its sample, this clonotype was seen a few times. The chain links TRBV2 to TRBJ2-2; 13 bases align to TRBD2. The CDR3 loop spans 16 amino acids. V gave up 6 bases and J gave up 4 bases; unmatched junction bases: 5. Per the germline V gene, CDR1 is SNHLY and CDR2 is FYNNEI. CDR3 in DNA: TGTGCCAGCAGGGCGGGACTAGCGGGACTCACCGGGGAGCTGTTTTTT. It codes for CASRAGLAGLTGELFF. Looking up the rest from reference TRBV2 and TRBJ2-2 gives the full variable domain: EPEVTQTPSHQVTQMGQEVILRCVPISNHLYFYWYRQILGQKVEFLVSFYNNEISEKSEIFDDQFSVERPDGSNFTLKIRSTKLEDSAMYFCASRAGLAGLTGELFFGEGSRLTVL.

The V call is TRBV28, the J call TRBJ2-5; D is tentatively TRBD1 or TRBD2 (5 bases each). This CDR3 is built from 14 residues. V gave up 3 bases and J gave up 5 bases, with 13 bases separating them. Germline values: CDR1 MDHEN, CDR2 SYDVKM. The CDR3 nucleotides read TGTGCCAGCAGTTTGAGAGGGGCGAGGGAGACCCAGTACTTC. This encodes CASSLRGARETQYF. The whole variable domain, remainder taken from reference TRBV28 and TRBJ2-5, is DVKVTQSSRYLVKRTGEKVFLECVQDMDHENMFWYRQDPGLGLRLIYFSYDVKMKEKGDIPEGYSVSREKKERFSLILESASTNQTSMYLCASSLRGARETQYFGPGTRLLVL.

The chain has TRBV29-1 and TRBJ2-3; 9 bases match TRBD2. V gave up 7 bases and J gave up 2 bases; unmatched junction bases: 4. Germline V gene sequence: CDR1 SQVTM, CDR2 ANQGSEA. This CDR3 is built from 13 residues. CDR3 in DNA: TGCAGCGAGAGCGGGGGGTTCACAGATACGCAGTATTTT. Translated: CSESGGFTDTQYF.

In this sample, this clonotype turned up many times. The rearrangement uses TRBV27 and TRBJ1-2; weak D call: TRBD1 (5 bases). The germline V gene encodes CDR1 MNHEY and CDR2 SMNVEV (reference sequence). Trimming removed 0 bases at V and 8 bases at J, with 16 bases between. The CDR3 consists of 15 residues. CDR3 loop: CASSLSTSGLLGYTF. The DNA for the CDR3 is TGTGCCAGCAGTTTATCGACTTCAGGGCTTTTGGGCTACACCTTC.

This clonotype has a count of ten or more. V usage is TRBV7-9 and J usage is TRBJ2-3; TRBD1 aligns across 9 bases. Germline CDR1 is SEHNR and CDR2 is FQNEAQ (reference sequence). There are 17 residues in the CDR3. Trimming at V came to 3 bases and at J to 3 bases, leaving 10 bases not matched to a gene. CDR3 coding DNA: TGTGCCAGCAGCTTCGGGACAGGGAGTACTCGGACAGATACGCAGTATTTT. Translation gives CASSFGTGSTRTDTQYF.

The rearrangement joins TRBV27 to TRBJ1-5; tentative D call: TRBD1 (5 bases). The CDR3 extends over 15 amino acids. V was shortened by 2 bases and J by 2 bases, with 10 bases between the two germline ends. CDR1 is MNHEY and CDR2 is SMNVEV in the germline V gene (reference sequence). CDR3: CASSLTRVGNQPQHF. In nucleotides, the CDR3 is TGTGCCAGCAGTTTAACCAGGGTAGGCAATCAGCCCCAGCATTTT.

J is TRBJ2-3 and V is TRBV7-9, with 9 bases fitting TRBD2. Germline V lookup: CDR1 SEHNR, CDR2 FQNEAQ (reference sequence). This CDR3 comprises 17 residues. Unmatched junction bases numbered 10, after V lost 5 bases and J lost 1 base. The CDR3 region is CASSPLGAGGGTDTQYF. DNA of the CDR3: TGTGCCAGCAGCCCACTAGGAGCGGGGGGAGGCACAGATACGCAGTATTTT. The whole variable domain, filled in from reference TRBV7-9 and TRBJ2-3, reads DTGVSQNPRHKITKRGQNVTFRCDPISEHNRLYWYRQTLGQGPEFLTYFQNEAQLEKSRLLSDRFSAERPKGSFSTLEIQRTEQGDSAMYLCASSPLGAGGGTDTQYFGPGTRLTVL.

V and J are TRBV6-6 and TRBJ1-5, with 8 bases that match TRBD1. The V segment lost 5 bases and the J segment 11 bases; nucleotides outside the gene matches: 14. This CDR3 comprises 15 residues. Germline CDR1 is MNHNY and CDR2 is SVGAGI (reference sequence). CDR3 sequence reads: CASSAYDRGRPTQHF. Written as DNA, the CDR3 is TGTGCCAGCAGTGCCTACGACAGGGGCCGGCCGACCCAGCATTTT.

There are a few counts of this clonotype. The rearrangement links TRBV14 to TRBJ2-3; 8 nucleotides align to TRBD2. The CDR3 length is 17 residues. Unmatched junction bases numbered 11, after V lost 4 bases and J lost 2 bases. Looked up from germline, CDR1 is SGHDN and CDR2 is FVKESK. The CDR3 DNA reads TGTGCCAGCAGCCCCAACCGAAAGCGGGGGTTCACAGATACGCAGTATTTT. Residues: CASSPNRKRGFTDTQYF.

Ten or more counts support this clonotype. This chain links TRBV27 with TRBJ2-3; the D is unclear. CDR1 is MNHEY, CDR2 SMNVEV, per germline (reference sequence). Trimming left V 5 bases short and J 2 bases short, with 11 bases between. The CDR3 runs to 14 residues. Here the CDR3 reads CASSPQSPTDTQYF. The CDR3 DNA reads TGTGCCAGCAGTCCTCAGTCCCCCACAGATACGCAGTATTTT.

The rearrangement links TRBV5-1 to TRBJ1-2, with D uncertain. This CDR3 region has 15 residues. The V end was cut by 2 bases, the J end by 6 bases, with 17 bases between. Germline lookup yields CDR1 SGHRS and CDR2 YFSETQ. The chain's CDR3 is CASSFGPAAGDGYTF. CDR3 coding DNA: TGCGCCAGCAGCTTCGGACCCGCCGCCGGGGATGGCTACACCTTC.

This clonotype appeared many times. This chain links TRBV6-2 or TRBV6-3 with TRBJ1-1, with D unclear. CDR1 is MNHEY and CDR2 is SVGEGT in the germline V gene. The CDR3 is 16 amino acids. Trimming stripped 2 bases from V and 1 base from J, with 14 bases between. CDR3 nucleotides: TGTGCCAGCAGTTACCGCGGGGAAGGAAAGAACACTGAAGCTTTCTTT. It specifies CASSYRGEGKNTEAFF.

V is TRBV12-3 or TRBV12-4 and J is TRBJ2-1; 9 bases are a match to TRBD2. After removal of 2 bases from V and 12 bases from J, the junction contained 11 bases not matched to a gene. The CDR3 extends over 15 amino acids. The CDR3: CASSLTAGGLLGQFF. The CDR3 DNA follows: TGTGCCAGCAGTTTAACCGCGGGGGGGCTCCTCGGGCAGTTCTTC.

The CDR3 DNA reads TGTGCCACAGGGACTAGCGGGAACACCGGGGAGCTGTTTTTT. This sequence encodes CATGTSGNTGELFF. V is TRBV25-1 and J is TRBJ2-2, with TRBD2 matching over 11 bases. This CDR3 spans 14 amino acids. CDR1 and CDR2 (germline): MGHDK, SYGVNS. The V and J ends lost 10 bases and 1 base, in that order; junction bases with no gene match: 2.

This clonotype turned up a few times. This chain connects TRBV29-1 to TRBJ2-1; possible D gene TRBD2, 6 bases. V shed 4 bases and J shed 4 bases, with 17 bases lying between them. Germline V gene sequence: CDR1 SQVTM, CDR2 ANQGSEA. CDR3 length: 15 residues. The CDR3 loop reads CSVGEGGAGYNEQFF. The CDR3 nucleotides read TGCAGCGTTGGTGAGGGCGGGGCGGGATACAATGAGCAGTTCTTC.

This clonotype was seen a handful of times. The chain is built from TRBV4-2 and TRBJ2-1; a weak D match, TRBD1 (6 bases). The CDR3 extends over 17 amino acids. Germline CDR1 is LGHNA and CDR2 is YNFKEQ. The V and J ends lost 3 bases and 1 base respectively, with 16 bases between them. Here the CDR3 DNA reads TGTGCCAGCAGCCAGTACAGGGCGCAGGGGTCCTACAATGAGCAGTTCTTC. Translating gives CASSQYRAQGSYNEQFF.

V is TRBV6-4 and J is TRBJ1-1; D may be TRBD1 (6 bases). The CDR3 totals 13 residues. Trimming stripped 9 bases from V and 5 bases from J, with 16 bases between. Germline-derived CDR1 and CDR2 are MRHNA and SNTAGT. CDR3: CASKQGGGTEAFF. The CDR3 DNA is TGTGCCAGTAAACAGGGAGGTGGAACTGAAGCTTTCTTT.

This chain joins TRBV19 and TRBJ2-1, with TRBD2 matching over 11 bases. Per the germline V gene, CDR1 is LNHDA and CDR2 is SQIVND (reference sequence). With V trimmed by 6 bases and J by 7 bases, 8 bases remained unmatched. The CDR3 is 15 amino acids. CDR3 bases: TGTGCCAGTAGGACACTAGCGGGAGTTCGGAATGAGCAGTTCTTC. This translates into CASRTLAGVRNEQFF.

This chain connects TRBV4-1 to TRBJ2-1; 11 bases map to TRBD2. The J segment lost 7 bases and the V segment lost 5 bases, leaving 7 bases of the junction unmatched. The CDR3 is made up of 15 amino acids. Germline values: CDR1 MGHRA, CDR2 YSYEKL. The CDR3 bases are TGCGCCAGCAGCTATAGCGGGGGGGTTAGGAATGAGCAGTTCTTC. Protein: CASSYSGGVRNEQFF.

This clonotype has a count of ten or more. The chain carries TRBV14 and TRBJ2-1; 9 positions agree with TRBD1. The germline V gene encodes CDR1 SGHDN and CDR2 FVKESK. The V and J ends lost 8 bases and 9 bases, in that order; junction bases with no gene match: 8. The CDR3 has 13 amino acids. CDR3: CASGPGTGIEQFF. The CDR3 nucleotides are TGTGCCAGCGGTCCCGGGACAGGGATTGAGCAGTTCTTC.

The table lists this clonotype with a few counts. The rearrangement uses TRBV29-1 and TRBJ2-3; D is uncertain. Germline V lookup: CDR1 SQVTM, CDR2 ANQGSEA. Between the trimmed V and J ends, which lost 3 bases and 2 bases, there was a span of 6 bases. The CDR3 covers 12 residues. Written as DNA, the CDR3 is TGCAGCGTTGAGAAGGACACAGATACGCAGTATTTT. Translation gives CSVEKDTDTQYF.

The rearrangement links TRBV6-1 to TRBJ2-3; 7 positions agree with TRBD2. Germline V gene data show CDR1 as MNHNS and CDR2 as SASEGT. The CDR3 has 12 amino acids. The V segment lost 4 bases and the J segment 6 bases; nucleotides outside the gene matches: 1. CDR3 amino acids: CASSGAGDTQYF. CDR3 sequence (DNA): TGTGCCAGCAGTGGAGCGGGGGATACGCAGTATTTT.

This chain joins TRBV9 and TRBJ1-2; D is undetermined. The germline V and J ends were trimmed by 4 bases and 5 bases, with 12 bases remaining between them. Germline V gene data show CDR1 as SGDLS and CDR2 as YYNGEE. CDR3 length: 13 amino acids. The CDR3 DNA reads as TGTGCCAGCAGCATCAGTAATTGGTATGGCTACACCTTC. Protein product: CASSISNWYGYTF.

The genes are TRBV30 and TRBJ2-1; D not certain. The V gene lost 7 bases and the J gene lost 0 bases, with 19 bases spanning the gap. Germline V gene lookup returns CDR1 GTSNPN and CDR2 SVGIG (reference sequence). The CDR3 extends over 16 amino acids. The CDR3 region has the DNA TGTGCCTCAACCCCACATACGGGTAGCTCCTACAATGAGCAGTTCTTC. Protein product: CASTPHTGSSYNEQFF.